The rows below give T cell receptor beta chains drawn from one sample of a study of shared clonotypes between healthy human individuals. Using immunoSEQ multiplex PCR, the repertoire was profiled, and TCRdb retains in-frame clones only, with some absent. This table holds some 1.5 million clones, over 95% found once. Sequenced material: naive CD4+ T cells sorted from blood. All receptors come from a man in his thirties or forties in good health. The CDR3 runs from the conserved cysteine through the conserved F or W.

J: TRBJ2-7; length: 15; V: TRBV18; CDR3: CASSPLPGQGYEQYF
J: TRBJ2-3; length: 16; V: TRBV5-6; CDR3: CASSRPGTGDPDTQYF
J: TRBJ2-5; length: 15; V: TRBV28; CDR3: CASHRGLAGDLAQYF
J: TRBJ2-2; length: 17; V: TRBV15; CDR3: CATSTLRGRGGTGELFF
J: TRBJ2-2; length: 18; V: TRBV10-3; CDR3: CAISDTLAGGRNAGELFF
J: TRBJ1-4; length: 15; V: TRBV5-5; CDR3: CASSALQGVNEKLFF
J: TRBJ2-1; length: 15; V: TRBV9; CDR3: CASSTLAGAYNEQFF
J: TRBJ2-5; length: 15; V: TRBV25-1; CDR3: CASSPHRTNQETQYF
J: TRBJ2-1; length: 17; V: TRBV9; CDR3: CASSPLWAGDTHNEQFF
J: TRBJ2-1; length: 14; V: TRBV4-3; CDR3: CASSQEGAYNEQFF
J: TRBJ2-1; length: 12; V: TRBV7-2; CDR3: CASSLAHNEQFF
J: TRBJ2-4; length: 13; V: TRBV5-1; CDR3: CASSGGQGGIQYF
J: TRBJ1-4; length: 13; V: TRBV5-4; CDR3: CASSPALQEKLFF
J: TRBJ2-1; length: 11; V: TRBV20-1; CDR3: CSARIINEQFF
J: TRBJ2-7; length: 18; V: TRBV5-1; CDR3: CASSPQPQGPGTSYEQYF
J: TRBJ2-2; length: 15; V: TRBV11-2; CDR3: CASSQRGQNTGELFF
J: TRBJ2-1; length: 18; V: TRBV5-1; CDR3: CASSWEGGRGRSYNEQFF
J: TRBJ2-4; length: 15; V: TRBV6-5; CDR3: CASSHQGVGKNIQYF
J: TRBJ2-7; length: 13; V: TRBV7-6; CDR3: CASSLTSLYEQYF
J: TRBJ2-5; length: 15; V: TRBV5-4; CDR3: CASSLPVAGQETQYF
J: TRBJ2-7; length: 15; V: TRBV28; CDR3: CASSLYTPLWGEQYF
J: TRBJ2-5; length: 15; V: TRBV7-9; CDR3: CASSLRQGFFGTQYF
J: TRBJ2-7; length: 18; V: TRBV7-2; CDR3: CASSLQPYGGQAPYEQYF
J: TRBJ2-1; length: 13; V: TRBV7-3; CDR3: CASSPRVSYEQFF
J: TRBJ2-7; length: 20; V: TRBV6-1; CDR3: CASSEMGLAGGWGFSYEQYF
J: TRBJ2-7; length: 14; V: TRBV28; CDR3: CASRKGRPTYEQYF
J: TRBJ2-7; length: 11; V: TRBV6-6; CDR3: CASTQGGEQYF
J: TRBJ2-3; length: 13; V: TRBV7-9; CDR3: CASSTLSIDTQYF
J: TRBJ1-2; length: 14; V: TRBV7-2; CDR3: CASSLRGGERGYTF
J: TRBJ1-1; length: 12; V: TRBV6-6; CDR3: CASRSGDSEAFF
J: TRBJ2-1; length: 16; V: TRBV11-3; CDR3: CASSLRLAGTYNEQFF
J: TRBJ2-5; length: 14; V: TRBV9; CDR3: CASSVGTAQETQYF
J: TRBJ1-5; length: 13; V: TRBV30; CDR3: CAWSPQGTQPQHF
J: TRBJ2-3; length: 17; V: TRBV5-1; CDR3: CASSSGLAGPSADTQYF
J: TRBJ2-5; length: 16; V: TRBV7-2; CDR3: CASSFSLTRRGETQYF
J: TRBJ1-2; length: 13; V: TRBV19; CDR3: CASSIGHGDGYTF
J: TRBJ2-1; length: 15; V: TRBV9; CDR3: CASSPTSGTHNEQFF